These 26 T cell receptor beta chains were sequenced from one sample in a study of T cells of healthy individuals. TCRdb analysed the 5' RACE reads with MiXCR anew, one entry per CDR3 protein. The sample records about 100,000 distinct CDR3 sequences, around 17% being singletons. These receptors came from a human donor in good health.

This clonotype was seen only a few times. The chain combines TRBV20-1 with TRBJ1-1; D gene ambiguous. The CDR3 spans 13 residues. Looked up from germline, CDR1 is DFQATT and CDR2 is SNEGSKA (reference sequence). V was shortened by 5 bases and J by 3 bases, with 13 bases between the two germline ends. CDR3 residues: CSAWSRSDTEAFF. The CDR3 coding sequence is TGCAGTGCTTGGTCGAGGAGCGACACTGAAGCTTTCTTT.

This clonotype was counted only a few times. V gene TRBV5-1 combines with J gene TRBJ1-1; possible D gene TRBD1, 5 bases. The CDR3 has 12 residues. V lost 0 bases and J lost 10, with 10 bases in between. The germline V gene has CDR1 SGHRS and CDR2 YFSETQ. CDR3 bases: TGCGCCAGCAGCTTGGATGGGGGAATAGCTTTCTTT. It codes for CASSLDGGIAFF. The entire variable domain, with the rest obtained from reference TRBV5-1 and TRBJ1-1, is as follows: KAGVTQTPRYLIKTRGQQVTLSCSPISGHRSVSWYQQTPGQGLQFLFEYFSETQRNKGNFPGRFSGRQFSNSRSEMNVSTLELGDSALYLCASSLDGGIAFFGQGTRLTVV.

The chain recombines TRBV7-2 with TRBJ2-3, with TRBD2 matching 14 bases. V gave up 2 bases and J gave up 2 bases; unmatched junction bases: 15. Looked up from germline, CDR1 is SGHTA and CDR2 is FQGNSA. The CDR3 loop spans 21 amino acids. CDR3 sequence: CASSLSHGLAGGAGNTDTQYF. In DNA, the CDR3 is TGTGCCAGCAGCTTATCCCACGGACTAGCGGGGGGCGCCGGAAACACAGATACGCAGTATTTT.

This clonotype was observed a handful of times. The chain uses TRBV18 and TRBJ2-1; TRBD2 might be the D (6 bases). The germline V gene has CDR1 KGHSH and CDR2 LQKENI. Trimming took off 2 bases at V and 2 bases at J, with 10 bases between the two ends. This CDR3 is built from 15 residues. CDR3 in DNA: TGTGCCAGCTCACCAAGGGCGGGACCCTACAATGAGCAGTTCTTC. Its translation: CASSPRAGPYNEQFF.

The rearrangement links TRBV5-1 to TRBJ2-7; a weak D match, TRBD1 (6 bases). V lost 3 bases and J 0 bases, leaving 16 bases between the germline ends. Germline V gene sequence: CDR1 SGHRS, CDR2 YFSETQ. The length of the CDR3 is 16 residues. This CDR3 reads CASSSRPRGSSYEQYF. The CDR3 region has the DNA TGCGCCAGCAGCTCCCGGCCGAGGGGGAGCTCCTACGAGCAGTACTTC.

This clonotype was counted many times. The rearrangement links TRBV11-3 to TRBJ2-1; TRBD1 might be the D (6 bases). Trimming shortened V by 3 bases and J by 4 bases, and 13 bases separated the two germline ends. This CDR3 is 15 amino acids long. Germline V CDR1 and CDR2: SGHNT, YENEEA. Written as DNA, the CDR3 is TGTGCCAGCAGCTTGGCGACAGGAGCATACAATGAGCAGTTCTTC. It is translated as CASSLATGAYNEQFF.

V is TRBV6-1 and J is TRBJ1-6; D gene unclear. Looked up from germline, CDR1 is MNHNS and CDR2 is SASEGT. The germline V and J ends were trimmed by 1 base and 9 bases, with 13 bases remaining between them. There are 15 residues in the CDR3. The CDR3 region is CASSEDGNRSSPLHF. CDR3 bases: TGTGCCAGCAGTGAAGACGGGAATAGGAGTTCACCCCTCCACTTT.

This clonotype was seen repeatedly, ten times or more. The V gene is TRBV6-5, the J gene TRBJ2-3, with 10 positions matching TRBD2. This CDR3 spans 15 amino acids. The J segment lost 4 bases and the V segment lost 5 bases, leaving 6 bases of the junction unmatched. CDR1 is MNHEY and CDR2 is SVGAGI in the germline V gene. The CDR3 loop reads CASSLSLAGADTQYF. The CDR3 bases are TGTGCCAGCAGTCTAAGTCTAGCGGGAGCAGATACGCAGTATTTT.

The chain recombines TRBV5-1 with TRBJ2-3; D may be TRBD1 (5 bases). The CDR3 is 15 residues long. Trimming shortened V by 1 base and J by 2 bases, and 11 bases separated the two germline ends. CDR1 SGHRS and CDR2 YFSETQ come from the germline V gene. CDR3 sequence (DNA): TGCGCCAGCAGCTTGATAGGGGCAACCACAGATACGCAGTATTTT. Protein sequence: CASSLIGATTDTQYF.

This clonotype occurred a few times. DNA for the CDR3: TGTGCCAGCAGTTTGGGCAGACAAATCCTTTCTGGGGCCAACGTCCTGACTTTC. Residues: CASSLGRQILSGANVLTF. The chain is built from TRBV27 and TRBJ2-6; no definite D call. Germline CDR1 MNHEY, CDR2 SMNVEV (reference sequence). V dropped 3 bases and J dropped 1 base, with 16 bases sitting between them. The CDR3 spans 18 residues.

This clonotype was seen a handful of times. The rearrangement uses TRBV7-2 and TRBJ2-3; no reliable D call. Trimming took off 8 bases at V and 5 bases at J, with 8 bases between the two ends. The CDR3 length is 11 residues. Looked up from germline, CDR1 is SGHTA and CDR2 is FQGNSA. CDR3 in DNA: TGTGCCAGCGAAGGCCAAGATACGCAGTATTTT. It yields the protein CASEGQDTQYF.

The genes are TRBV11-2 and TRBJ1-4; D gene uncertain. V shed 0 bases and J shed 0 bases, with 14 bases lying between them. Germline V gives CDR1 SGHAT, CDR2 FQNNGV. The CDR3 runs to 18 residues. In nucleotides, the CDR3 is TGTGCCAGCAGCTTAGATCCTTCGGGGTTAACAACTAATGAAAAACTGTTTTTT. Translation gives CASSLDPSGLTTNEKLFF. Filled out from reference TRBV11-2 and TRBJ1-4, the complete variable domain reads EAGVAQSPRYKIIEKRQSVAFWCNPISGHATLYWYQQILGQGPKLLIQFQNNGVVDDSQLPKDRFSAERLKGVDSTLKIQPAKLEDSAVYLCASSLDPSGLTTNEKLFFGSGTQLSVL.

This clonotype occurred a few times. The chain links TRBV6-6 to TRBJ2-3; D is unresolved. The V end lost 7 bases, the J end lost 0 bases, and 11 bases lay between the germline ends. The CDR3 loop spans 14 amino acids. Germline V lookup: CDR1 MNHNY, CDR2 SVGAGI (reference sequence). DNA for the CDR3: TGTGCCAGCATGGCCCTCTCTAGCACAGATACGCAGTATTTT. This encodes CASMALSSTDTQYF.

This chain uses TRBV2 with TRBJ2-1; tentatively, D is TRBD1 (5 bases). Per the germline V gene, CDR1 is SNHLY and CDR2 is FYNNEI. The V gene lost 4 bases and the J gene lost 7 bases, with 14 bases spanning the gap. The CDR3 totals 14 residues. CDR3 nucleotides: TGTGCCAGCAGTGCTCAGGGCATCAGGAATGAGCAGTTCTTC. Its translation: CASSAQGIRNEQFF.

J is TRBJ2-6 and V is TRBV11-2; D not certain. V dropped 0 bases and J dropped 0 bases, with 6 bases sitting between them. CDR3 size: 16 residues. Germline lookup yields CDR1 SGHAT and CDR2 FQNNGV. In DNA form, the CDR3 reads TGTGCCAGCAGCTTAGATTTAAACTCTGGGGCCAACGTCCTGACTTTC. It codes for CASSLDLNSGANVLTF. Based on the CDR3 plus reference TRBV11-2 and TRBJ2-6, the full variable domain is EAGVAQSPRYKIIEKRQSVAFWCNPISGHATLYWYQQILGQGPKLLIQFQNNGVVDDSQLPKDRFSAERLKGVDSTLKIQPAKLEDSAVYLCASSLDLNSGANVLTFGAGSRLTVL.

This clonotype was counted many times. The gene calls are TRBV4-2 and TRBJ2-1, with no clear D. The CDR3 runs to 14 residues. Germline V gene data show CDR1 as LGHNA and CDR2 as YNFKEQ. V was shortened by 4 bases and J by 10 bases, with 17 bases between the two germline ends. The CDR3 here is CASSPRQSPPEQFF. The CDR3 DNA reads TGTGCCAGCAGCCCCCGTCAATCTCCCCCCGAGCAGTTCTTC.

The V gene is TRBV12-3 or TRBV12-4, the J gene TRBJ2-5; D tentatively reads TRBD1 or TRBD2 (7 bases each). The CDR3 runs to 14 residues. V dropped 4 bases and J dropped 10 bases, with 19 bases sitting between them. CDR3 amino acids: CASSSRQGGASQYF. CDR3 in DNA: TGTGCCAGCAGTTCCCGGCAGGGGGGGGCCAGCCAGTACTTC.

The chain combines TRBV3-1 with TRBJ2-5, with 7 bases matching TRBD1. V lost 0 bases, J lost 12 bases, and 13 bases stayed unmatched. The CDR3 spans 15 residues. Germline V gene data show CDR1 as LGHDT and CDR2 as YNNKEL (reference sequence). This CDR3 reads CASSQDIKPGQVEYF. The CDR3 DNA reads as TGTGCCAGCAGCCAAGATATCAAGCCAGGACAGGTTGAGTACTTC.

This clonotype was recorded a few times. The rearrangement joins TRBV19 to TRBJ2-6, with D possibly being TRBD1 (6 bases). The CDR3 covers 16 residues. The V end was cut by 2 bases, the J end by 1 base, with 9 bases between. Germline-derived CDR1 and CDR2 are LNHDA and SQIVND (reference sequence). The CDR3 reads CASSIPQGSGANVLTF. CDR3 in DNA: TGTGCCAGTAGTATACCACAGGGTTCTGGGGCCAACGTCCTGACTTTC.

This clonotype was detected a few times. The rearrangement joins TRBV4-2 to TRBJ2-3; 15 bases map to TRBD2. The CDR3 sequence is 18 residues long. The germline CDR1 and CDR2 sequences are LGHNA and YNFKEQ. J gave up 4 bases and V 1 base, and 6 bases lay outside the gene matches. The CDR3 region has the DNA TGTGCCAGCAGCCAAGGGGGACTAGCGGGGGGTGTCGCAGATACGCAGTATTTT. Translated, it gives CASSQGGLAGGVADTQYF.

This clonotype was seen at least ten times. V is TRBV28 and J is TRBJ2-7; TRBD1 aligns across 7 bases. Trimming removed 4 bases from V and 3 bases from J; junction bases left unmatched: 9. The CDR3 sequence is 15 residues long. CDR1 is MDHEN and CDR2 is SYDVKM in the germline V gene. The CDR3 region has the DNA TGTGCCAGCAGTTCGCCCGGGACAGCTAGCTACGAGCAGTACTTC. Translating it yields CASSSPGTASYEQYF.

This clonotype has a handful of counts. The chain has TRBV5-1 and TRBJ2-5; either TRBD1 or TRBD2 may supply D (5 bases each). Germline V gene lookup returns CDR1 SGHRS and CDR2 YFSETQ. The CDR3 contains 12 residues. The ends were cut back, 10 bases at V and 4 bases at J, with 14 bases in the middle. The CDR3 nucleotides read TGCGCCGGACTGGGACCTAGAGAGACCCAGTACTTC. It is translated as CAGLGPRETQYF.

This clonotype was seen more than once but under ten times. This chain connects TRBV5-1 to TRBJ1-5; 9 positions match TRBD1. The CDR3 contains 15 residues. Germline V gives CDR1 SGHRS, CDR2 YFSETQ. Trimming cost V 4 bases and J 7 bases; bases outside gene matches: 9. The CDR3 bases are TGCGCCAGCAGCCGGACAGGGGAGGTAGGGCAGCCCCAGCATTTT. Amino acid sequence: CASSRTGEVGQPQHF.

There are many counts of this clonotype. The chain joins TRBV23-1 to TRBJ1-5; D might be TRBD1 (6 bases). TRBV23-1 counts as an open reading frame of uncertain function. V lost 0 bases, J lost 4 bases, and 16 bases lay in between. This CDR3 comprises 17 residues. CDR3 sequence reads: CASSQSIWDKRNQPQHF. DNA for the CDR3: TGCGCCAGCAGTCAATCTATTTGGGACAAGCGGAATCAGCCCCAGCATTTT.

This clonotype was counted a few times. This chain uses TRBV12-3 or TRBV12-4 with TRBJ2-5; D unresolved. V gave up 3 bases and J gave up 5 bases, with 10 bases separating them. This CDR3 region has 13 residues. The CDR3 nucleotides read TGTGCCAGCAGTTTGCAGAGCGTTGAGACCCAGTACTTC. This gives the protein CASSLQSVETQYF.

A few counts support this clonotype. This chain links TRBV27 with TRBJ2-1; 15 bases agree with TRBD2. Germline V gene data show CDR1 as MNHEY and CDR2 as SMNVEV (reference sequence). The CDR3 has 15 amino acids. V lost 4 bases and J lost 7; bases outside the gene matches: 2. CDR3 nucleotides: TGTGCCAGCAGTTGGGGACTAGCGGGAGGAAATGAGCAGTTCTTC. Translated: CASSWGLAGGNEQFF.